The sequence of this T cell receptor (beta chain) was determined in a study of cytotoxic CD8 clonotypes in ibrutinib-treated CLL. Study summary: The study recorded mean values of about 260,000 productive templates and 94,082 productive rearrangements per sample.

This clone came up many times. Antigen specificity is unknown. Findings of the study overall: Public clonotypes showed up rarely, and on treatment they shrank or held steady. Clonality increased at ibrutinib response, then returned toward baseline at progression. Baseline clonality exceeded age-matched healthy donors and tracked circulating CD8+ T-cell counts.

Generated by immunoSEQ multiplex PCR, the TCRdb table keeps only in-frame clones and is missing some. The sample carries about 56,000 clones, roughly 50% recorded once. This CDR3 comprises 14 residues. Trimming left V 6 bases short and J 4 bases short, with 12 bases between. From germline, CDR1 is SNHLY and CDR2 FYNNEI. This chain links TRBV2 with TRBJ2-2; tentative D call: TRBD2 (6 bases). This TCR came from a human donor with chronic lymphocytic leukemia. The sample was PBMCs, taken after 24 months of ibrutinib treatment. CDR3 DNA: TGTGCCAGCAGGGAGGGGCTATTCACCGGGGAGCTGTTTTTT. Its protein product is CASREGLFTGELFF.